The 29 T cell receptor beta chains below were found in one sample sequenced in a study of blood T cell repertoires in COVID-19. Repertoires were generated with immunoSEQ multiplex PCR, while TCRdb's copy carries only in-frame clones and drops some. The sample records 180,000 or so clones, 84% being singletons. Sequenced material: peripheral blood. The origin of the receptors is a middle-aged man who had recovered from COVID-19.

This clone was seen once. J is TRBJ1-3 and V is TRBV19, with D unresolved. This CDR3 comprises 14 residues. Germline values: CDR1 LNHDA, CDR2 SQIVND (reference sequence). Deletions cut 3 bases from V and 0 bases from J, with 6 bases between. CDR3 sequence reads: CASSMGVSGNTIYF. The CDR3 nucleotides are TGTGCCAGTAGTATGGGAGTCTCTGGAAACACCATATATTTT. Variable domain in full (rest from reference TRBV19 and TRBJ1-3): DGGITQSPKYLFRKEGQNVTLSCEQNLNHDAMYWYRQDPGQGLRLIYYSQIVNDFQKGDIAEGYSVSREKKESFPLTVTSAQKNPTAFYLCASSMGVSGNTIYFGEGSWLTVV.

The chain recombines TRBV5-1 with TRBJ1-1; 9 bases map to TRBD1. J was trimmed by 5 bases and V by 3 bases; bases with no gene match: 8. The germline V gene encodes CDR1 SGHRS and CDR2 YFSETQ. The CDR3 has 15 residues. CDR3 region: CASSYYRGRGTEAFF. The DNA of the CDR3 is TGCGCCAGCAGCTACTACAGGGGGCGTGGGACTGAAGCTTTCTTT.

The chain is built from TRBV24-1 and TRBJ2-3; tentative D call: TRBD2 (6 bases). The germline CDR1 and CDR2 sequences are KGHDR and SFDVKD. This CDR3 is built from 16 residues. V dropped 5 bases and J dropped 6 bases, with 20 bases sitting between them. The CDR3 loop reads CATSGFSGNEGDTQYF. The CDR3 coding sequence is TGTGCCACCAGTGGCTTTAGCGGAAATGAGGGGGATACGCAGTATTTT.

The gene calls are TRBV27 and TRBJ2-2; D is unresolved. With 2 bases removed from V and 0 bases from J, the gap between germline ends came to 7 bases. The germline CDR1 and CDR2 sequences are MNHEY and SMNVEV (reference sequence). The CDR3 is 15 amino acids. The chain's CDR3 is CASSLLRPNTGELFF. In nucleotides, the CDR3 is TGTGCCAGCAGTTTACTGCGCCCGAACACCGGGGAGCTGTTTTTT.

There are many counts of this clone. J is TRBJ2-7 and V is TRBV6-2 or TRBV6-3; 10 nucleotides align to TRBD2. There are 15 residues in the CDR3. Germline V CDR1 and CDR2: MNHEY, SVGEGT. The V and J ends lost 5 bases and 0 bases, in that order; junction bases with no gene match: 4. In DNA form, the CDR3 reads TGTGCCAGCAGTGCTAGCGGGGGTAGCTCCTACGAGCAGTACTTC. Its protein product is CASSASGGSSYEQYF.

The gene calls are TRBV10-1 and TRBJ1-6; weak D call: TRBD1 (6 bases). The V gene lost 5 bases and the J gene lost 14 bases, with 19 bases spanning the gap. Germline CDR1 reads WNHNN; CDR2 reads SYGVQD (reference sequence). The CDR3 loop spans 14 amino acids. The CDR3 DNA reads as TGCGCCAGCAGTCCGGGACACAGAAACCCTACCCTCCACTTT. Translating it yields CASSPGHRNPTLHF.

The V and J genes are TRBV6-6 and TRBJ1-1; possible D gene TRBD1, 6 bases. CDR3 length: 14 residues. Germline CDR1 MNHNY, CDR2 SVGAGI (reference sequence). Trimming took 6 bases from V and 2 from J, leaving 13 bases between them. The CDR3 bases are TGTGCCAGCAGACCCTCACAGGGAAACACTGAAGCTTTCTTT. Protein: CASRPSQGNTEAFF.

The J gene is TRBJ1-1, the V gene TRBV6-5; 7 bases are a match to TRBD1. CDR3 length equals 15 residues. Germline trimming cut 6 bases from V and 0 bases from J; bases unmatched to any gene: 7. CDR1 is MNHEY, CDR2 SVGAGI, per germline. The CDR3 DNA sequence: TGTGCCAGCAGCCTCCAGGGACAGTTGAACACTGAAGCTTTCTTT. It specifies CASSLQGQLNTEAFF.

The V gene is TRBV4-3, the J gene TRBJ2-3; D might be TRBD2 (6 bases). CDR1 LGHNA and CDR2 YSLEER come from the germline V gene. The CDR3 is 16 amino acids. The V end lost 3 bases, the J end lost 1 base, and 14 bases lay between the germline ends. Written as DNA, the CDR3 is TGCGCCAGCAGCCATGACGGGACTCCCGGCACAGATACGCAGTATTTT. Encoded protein: CASSHDGTPGTDTQYF.

The CDR3 protein is CASASDGANQPQHF. CDR3 coding DNA: TGTGCCAGCGCTTCGGATGGGGCAAATCAGCCCCAGCATTTT. This chain links TRBV2 with TRBJ1-5; tentatively, D is TRBD1 (5 bases). The V end lost 8 bases, the J end lost 4 bases, and 15 bases lay between the germline ends. This CDR3 contains 14 residues. From germline, CDR1 is SNHLY and CDR2 FYNNEI.

The chain is built from TRBV5-1 and TRBJ2-7; D uncertain. This CDR3 is 13 amino acids long. Trimming cost V 9 bases and J 2 bases, with 15 bases left between them. The V gene's germline CDR1 is SGHRS and CDR2 YFSETQ. CDR3 in DNA: TGCGCCACCGCCGTTGACGGAGCCTACGAGCAGTACTTC. Protein sequence: CATAVDGAYEQYF. Drawing the rest from reference TRBV5-1 and TRBJ2-7, the complete variable domain is KAGVTQTPRYLIKTRGQQVTLSCSPISGHRSVSWYQQTPGQGLQFLFEYFSETQRNKGNFPGRFSGRQFSNSRSEMNVSTLELGDSALYLCATAVDGAYEQYFGPGTRLTVT.

J is TRBJ1-6 and V is TRBV28, with D unresolved. Trimming took 8 bases from V and 0 from J, leaving 11 bases between them. The CDR3 totals 15 residues. Germline V gene data show CDR1 as MDHEN and CDR2 as SYDVKM. CDR3 coding DNA: TGTGCCAGCGGTATCCTAAGCTCCTATAATTCACCCCTCCACTTT. Protein sequence: CASGILSSYNSPLHF. Together with reference TRBV28 and TRBJ1-6, the CDR3 gives the full variable domain: DVKVTQSSRYLVKRTGEKVFLECVQDMDHENMFWYRQDPGLGLRLIYFSYDVKMKEKGDIPEGYSVSREKKERFSLILESASTNQTSMYLCASGILSSYNSPLHFGNGTRLTVT.

V usage is TRBV19 and J usage is TRBJ1-2; D is possibly TRBD1 (5 bases). Trimming cost V 6 bases and J 2 bases, with 7 bases left between them. The germline gives CDR1 LNHDA, CDR2 SQIVND (reference sequence). The length of the CDR3 is 12 residues. CDR3 sequence: CASRDKNYGYTF. The CDR3 DNA sequence: TGTGCCAGTAGGGACAAAAACTATGGCTACACCTTC.

There are a few counts of this clone. This sequence joins TRBV27 and TRBJ2-1, with TRBD1 matching over 8 bases. Germline V lookup: CDR1 MNHEY, CDR2 SMNVEV (reference sequence). This CDR3 is 14 amino acids long. Trimming removed 5 bases from V and 5 bases from J; junction bases left unmatched: 5. CDR3 bases: TGTGCCAGCAGTGGACAGGGAATCAACAATGAGCAGTTCTTC. Encoded protein: CASSGQGINNEQFF.

This clone was seen more than once but under ten times. The J gene is TRBJ2-5, the V gene TRBV30, with D tentatively TRBD1 (5 bases). Trimming left V 1 base short and J 4 bases short, with 7 bases between. This CDR3 contains 12 residues. Germline lookup yields CDR1 GTSNPN and CDR2 SVGIG (reference sequence). The CDR3 DNA reads as TGTGCCTGGAGTGGGGGCGTAGAGACCCAGTACTTC. This codes for CAWSGGVETQYF.

The rearrangement links TRBV11-2 to TRBJ2-7, with 9 bases identical to TRBD1. The germline CDR1 and CDR2 sequences are SGHAT and FQNNGV. V trimming: 4 bases; J trimming: 1 base; junction bases outside the gene matches: 11. The CDR3 runs to 17 residues. This CDR3 is CASSYRDRVVFSYEQYF. CDR3 bases: TGTGCCAGCAGCTACCGGGACAGGGTAGTATTTTCCTACGAGCAGTACTTC.

V usage is TRBV28 and J usage is TRBJ2-3, with 8 bases fitting TRBD1. Germline V gene lookup returns CDR1 MDHEN and CDR2 SYDVKM. The J segment lost 4 bases and the V segment lost 7 bases, leaving 10 bases of the junction unmatched. There are 15 residues in the CDR3. The CDR3 region is CASNPRSGGADTQYF. As DNA, the CDR3 is TGTGCCAGCAATCCACGGTCAGGGGGCGCAGATACGCAGTATTTT.

The chain uses TRBV11-1 and TRBJ1-5; D is undetermined. Trimming took off 6 bases at V and 0 bases at J, with 9 bases between the two ends. Germline V lookup: CDR1 SGHAT, CDR2 FQDESV (reference sequence). This CDR3 has 14 amino acids. This CDR3 is CASSLAGSNQPQHF. DNA of the CDR3: TGTGCCAGCAGTCTAGCTGGTAGCAATCAGCCCCAGCATTTT.

This clone was counted once. This chain links TRBV6-5 with TRBJ1-1; a weak D match, TRBD1 (6 bases). Trimming shortened V by 9 bases and J by 0 bases, and 17 bases separated the two germline ends. CDR3 length: 15 amino acids. CDR1 is MNHEY and CDR2 is SVGAGI in the germline V gene. The CDR3 loop is CASSTQGRVNTEAFF. The DNA of the CDR3 is TGTGCCAGTAGCACACAGGGAAGGGTGAACACTGAAGCTTTCTTT.

The rearrangement joins TRBV10-3 to TRBJ2-1; D call uncertain. The germline gives CDR1 ENHRY, CDR2 SYGVKD. There are 14 residues in the CDR3. V gave up 3 bases and J gave up 1 base, with 7 bases separating them. The CDR3 spells CAISDSRSYNEQFF. In DNA, the CDR3 is TGTGCCATCAGTGACTCTCGGTCCTACAATGAGCAGTTCTTC.

The table lists this clone with a count of one. This chain connects TRBV11-3 to TRBJ2-5; tentatively, D is TRBD2 (5 bases). With 5 bases removed from V and 1 base from J, the gap between germline ends came to 8 bases. The germline gives CDR1 SGHNT, CDR2 YENEEA. The CDR3 has 13 residues. The CDR3 nucleotides read TGTGCCAGCAGCCCCGAGGGCCAAGAGACCCAGTACTTC. Its protein is CASSPEGQETQYF.

The rearrangement uses TRBV9 and TRBJ2-1, with 8 bases that match TRBD2. In germline, CDR1 is SGDLS, CDR2 YYNGEE. CDR3 length: 16 residues. With 6 bases clipped from V and 1 base from J, the junction kept 9 bases outside the gene matches. CDR3 in DNA: TGTGCCAGCACCCCCTCCGGGAGGGGGTCCTACAATGAGCAGTTCTTC. Residues: CASTPSGRGSYNEQFF.

The J gene is TRBJ2-2, the V gene TRBV5-1, with a possible D match to TRBD1 (6 bases). There are 16 residues in the CDR3. V lost 3 bases to trimming and J lost 6 bases, with 18 bases between them. Germline assignment: CDR1 SGHRS and CDR2 YFSETQ. The CDR3 DNA is TGCGCCAGCAGCTGGCTGGCAGGGGATATCGCCGGGGAGCTGTTTTTT. Residues: CASSWLAGDIAGELFF.

J is TRBJ2-7 and V is TRBV6-2 or TRBV6-3, with 9 bases fitting TRBD2. The ends lost 2 bases at V and 2 bases at J; junction bases unmatched: 1. CDR1 and CDR2 (germline): MNHEY, SVGEGT. This CDR3 spans 14 amino acids. As DNA, the CDR3 is TGTGCCAGCAGTTACCGCGGGGGGGCCTACGAGCAGTACTTC. Its translation is CASSYRGGAYEQYF.

V usage is TRBV10-3 and J usage is TRBJ1-6; 8 nucleotides match TRBD1. V gave up 6 bases and J gave up 5 bases; unmatched junction bases: 3. There are 14 residues in the CDR3. Germline V gene sequence: CDR1 ENHRY, CDR2 SYGVKD. CDR3 coding DNA: TGTGCCATCAGGACAGGGGCCGATAATTCACCCCTCCACTTT. It encodes CAIRTGADNSPLHF.

This chain joins TRBV6-5 and TRBJ2-2; maybe TRBD1 (6 bases). V gave up 0 bases and J gave up 5 bases, with 10 bases separating them. The CDR3 runs 15 residues. The germline CDR1 and CDR2 sequences are MNHEY and SVGAGI. DNA for the CDR3: TGTGCCAGCAGTTACTCCCAGGGGAGTACCGGGGAGCTGTTTTTT. This translates into CASSYSQGSTGELFF.

This clone has a handful of counts. V usage is TRBV29-1 and J usage is TRBJ2-1; D might be TRBD1 (5 bases). The CDR3 loop spans 13 amino acids. Germline V gene lookup returns CDR1 SQVTM and CDR2 ANQGSEA. V lost 6 bases to trimming and J lost 0 bases, with 9 bases between them. CDR3 residues: CSVDDSSYNEQFF. Written as DNA, the CDR3 is TGCAGCGTCGACGACAGCTCCTACAATGAGCAGTTCTTC.

The chain recombines TRBV11-3 with TRBJ2-3; D is perhaps TRBD1 (6 bases). Germline V CDR1 and CDR2: SGHNT, YENEEA. This CDR3 has 16 amino acids. V was clipped by 6 bases and J by 0 bases, with 16 bases between them. In DNA form, the CDR3 reads TGTGCCAGCAGTTCCGGACAGAGCCCCAGCACAGATACGCAGTATTTT. Translated, it gives CASSSGQSPSTDTQYF.

This clone was seen only a few times. This chain links TRBV18 with TRBJ1-6; D is unclear. The CDR3 totals 17 residues. V was clipped by 2 bases and J by 7 bases, with 18 bases between them. Germline assignment: CDR1 KGHSH and CDR2 LQKENI. The CDR3 protein is CASSPMEGPGPNSPLHF. DNA of the CDR3: TGTGCCAGCTCACCAATGGAAGGCCCTGGGCCGAATTCACCCCTCCACTTT.